This T cell receptor beta chain was captured by sequencing in a study of shared clonotypes between healthy human individuals. Overall study: CD4 naive cells filled three plates per donor, CD4 memory three, CD8 naive two and CD8 memory one. Study-level points and caveats: Memory subsets generally showed smaller estimated richness than naive subsets did. Donor scarcity curtailed the genetic and exposure-history diversity represented herein.

In its sample, this clone was seen once. Antigen: not known. This table comes from immunoSEQ multiplex PCR, and its TCRdb copy is limited to in-frame clones, with some not included. This sample yields 950,000 to 1,100,000 clones, of which around four fifths are seen a single time; roughly 1.4% belongs to the top ten. Sequencing used memory CD4+ T cells sorted from blood. Documented subset: CD45RA-negative fraction. This receptor was taken from a man between 18 and 29 years old in good health.

Here the CDR3 reads CASSGSPGLPFSYEQYF. The CDR3 nucleotides read TGTGCCAGCAGCGGAAGCCCTGGACTACCCTTCTCCTACGAGCAGTACTTC. The V gene is TRBV9, the J gene TRBJ2-7; TRBD2 is a possible D gene (6 bases). This CDR3 is built from 17 residues. CDR1 is SGDLS and CDR2 is YYNGEE in the germline V gene. Trimming took 3 bases from V and 0 from J, leaving 19 bases between them.